The 7 T cell receptor beta chains given below trace back to one sample, sequenced in a study of T-cell memory formation after mild COVID-19. TCRdb redid the calling of the 5' RACE reads with MiXCR, one entry per CDR3 protein. The repertoire consists of over 120,000 distinct CDR3 sequences, with about 5.5% occurring once and the leading ten covering 2% to 2.5%. The specimen sequenced was PBMCs or a T cell subset sorted from them (not recorded which). The receptors here all came from an adult woman who had mild COVID-19 (a few samples of this study predate the infection). Cell type and time point are not known.

The sample holds many counts of this clonotype. This chain joins TRBV5-6 and TRBJ1-1; D is unclear. The CDR3 spans 16 residues. Germline loops: CDR1 SGHDT, CDR2 YYEEEE. V was pared by 4 bases and J by 1 base, with 17 bases between. CDR3 loop: CASSKNARAPNTEAFF. Here the CDR3 DNA reads TGTGCCAGCAGCAAGAACGCCAGAGCTCCGAACACTGAAGCTTTCTTT.

This clonotype was observed many times. This rearrangement joins TRBV10-3 to TRBJ2-3, with D possibly being TRBD1 (6 bases). The CDR3 consists of 18 residues. CDR1 and CDR2 (germline): ENHRY, SYGVKD. With 1 base removed from V and 0 bases from J, the gap between germline ends came to 17 bases. The CDR3 here is CAISEWPNRELSTDTQYF. The CDR3 nucleotides are TGTGCCATCAGTGAGTGGCCGAACAGGGAGCTTAGCACAGATACGCAGTATTTT.

This clonotype has a count of ten or more. V usage is TRBV20-1 and J usage is TRBJ1-1, with D perhaps matching TRBD1 (5 bases). CDR1 is DFQATT and CDR2 is SNEGSKA in the germline V gene (reference sequence). CDR3 size: 13 residues. Trimming took 6 bases from V and 11 from J, leaving 22 bases between them. The CDR3 region has the DNA TGCAGTGCAAAGGGACCAGGGAGGGTCGGGGCTTTCTTT. As protein: CSAKGPGRVGAFF.

This clonotype was observed at least ten times. V usage is TRBV12-3 or TRBV12-4 and J usage is TRBJ2-3; 10 bases agree with TRBD2. This CDR3 contains 19 residues. Unmatched junction bases numbered 15, after V lost 5 bases and J lost 1 base. The CDR3 loop is CASSQIPWTSGFGTDTQYF. CDR3 DNA: TGTGCCAGCAGTCAAATACCCTGGACTAGCGGCTTCGGCACAGATACGCAGTATTTT.

This clonotype was counted at least ten times. The gene calls are TRBV7-2 and TRBJ2-7, with 10 positions matching TRBD2. J gave up 1 base and V 3 bases, and 3 bases lay outside the gene matches. From germline, CDR1 is SGHTA and CDR2 FQGNSA. The CDR3 sequence is 15 residues long. The CDR3 DNA reads as TGTGCCAGCAGCTTTAGCGGGGGGAAATCCTACGAGCAGTACTTC. Its translation is CASSFSGGKSYEQYF.

The table lists this clonotype with many counts. The V and J genes are TRBV5-1 and TRBJ2-3, with 7 bases matching TRBD1. Germline V gives CDR1 SGHRS, CDR2 YFSETQ. V dropped 2 bases and J dropped 1; count of bases not matched to a gene: 4. The CDR3 has 15 amino acids. CDR3 DNA: TGCGCCAGCAGCTTCCATGGACAGGGCACAGATACGCAGTATTTT. As protein: CASSFHGQGTDTQYF.

The CDR3 coding sequence is TGTGCCAGCAGGAGGACAGGGCCCTCCTACGAGCAGTACTTC. As protein: CASRRTGPSYEQYF. The chain recombines TRBV6-5 with TRBJ2-7; 8 bases align to TRBD1. Germline loops: CDR1 MNHEY, CDR2 SVGAGI. J gave up 0 bases and V 6 bases, and 4 bases lay outside the gene matches. CDR3 size: 14 residues.